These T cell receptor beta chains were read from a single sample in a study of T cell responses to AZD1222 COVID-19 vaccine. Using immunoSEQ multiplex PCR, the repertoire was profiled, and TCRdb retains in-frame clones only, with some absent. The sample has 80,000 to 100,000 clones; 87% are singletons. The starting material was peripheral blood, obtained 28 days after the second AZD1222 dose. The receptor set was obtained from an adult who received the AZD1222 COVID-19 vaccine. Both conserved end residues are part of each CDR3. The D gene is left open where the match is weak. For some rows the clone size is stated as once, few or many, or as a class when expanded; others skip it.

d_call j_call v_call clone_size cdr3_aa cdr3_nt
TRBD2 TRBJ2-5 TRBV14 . CASSQEARLAGASQETQYF TGTGCCAGCAGCCAAGAGGCTAGACTAGCGGGGGCGTCCCAAGAGACCCAGTACTTC
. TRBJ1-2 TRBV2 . CASSAGQRYGYTF TGTGCCAGCAGTGCGGGACAAAGATATGGCTACACCTTC
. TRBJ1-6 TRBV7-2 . CASSFFAGDNSPLHF TGTGCCAGCAGCTTTTTCGCCGGGGATAATTCACCCCTCCACTTT
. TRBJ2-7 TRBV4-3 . CASSQDGYEQYF TGCGCCAGCAGCCAAGATGGCTACGAGCAGTACTTC
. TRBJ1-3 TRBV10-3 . CAINMDANSGNTIYF TGTGCCATCAACATGGACGCCAACTCTGGAAACACCATATATTTT
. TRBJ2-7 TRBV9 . CASSVGYGYEQYF TGTGCCAGCAGCGTAGGATACGGCTACGAGCAGTACTTC
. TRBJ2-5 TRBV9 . CASSVQPNQETQYF TGTGCCAGCAGCGTGCAGCCGAACCAAGAGACCCAGTACTTC
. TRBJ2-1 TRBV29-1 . CSDLSDDSDGKQFF TGCAGCGACCTCAGCGATGACTCCGACGGGAAGCAGTTCTTC
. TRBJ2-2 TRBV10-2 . CASSEGGPGELFF TGCGCCAGCAGTGAGGGGGGGCCCGGGGAGCTGTTTTTT
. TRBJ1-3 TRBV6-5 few CASAIDRGGNTIYF TGTGCCAGCGCCATCGATAGGGGGGGAAACACCATATATTTT
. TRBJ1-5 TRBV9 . CASSVEGQGNQPQHF TGTGCCAGCAGCGTCGAGGGTCAAGGCAATCAGCCCCAGCATTTT
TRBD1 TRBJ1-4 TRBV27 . CASSRGTGKEKLFF TGTGCCAGCAGCCGCGGGACAGGGAAAGAAAAACTGTTTTTT
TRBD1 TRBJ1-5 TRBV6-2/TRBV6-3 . CASSRPGTGTGNQPQHF TGTGCCAGCAGCCGTCCCGGGACAGGGACGGGCAATCAGCCCCAGCATTTT
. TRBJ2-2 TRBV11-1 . CASSLGGDLNTGELFF TGTGCCAGCAGCTTAGGCGGGGACCTGAACACCGGGGAGCTGTTTTTT
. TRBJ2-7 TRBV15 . CATSRQGPTQGEQYF TGTGCCACCAGCAGACAGGGGCCAACCCAAGGGGAGCAGTACTTC
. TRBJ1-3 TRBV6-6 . CASSYSQVGNTIYF TGTGCCAGCAGTTACTCTCAGGTCGGAAACACCATATATTTT
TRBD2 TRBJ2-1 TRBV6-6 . CASSYSGGGGLGEQFF TGTGCCAGCAGTTACTCGGGCGGGGGAGGCCTGGGTGAGCAGTTCTTC
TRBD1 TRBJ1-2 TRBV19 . CASSTGPGTGINGYTF TGTGCCAGTAGTACCGGCCCCGGGACAGGGATTAATGGCTACACCTTC
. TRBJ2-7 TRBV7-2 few CASSPPATYEQYF TGTGCCAGCAGCCCCCCCGCGACCTACGAGCAGTACTTC
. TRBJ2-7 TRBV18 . CASSPPPATQYEQYF TGTGCCAGCTCACCACCTCCAGCAACACAATACGAGCAGTACTTC
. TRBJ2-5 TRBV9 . CASSSPVREETQYF TGTGCCAGCAGCTCCCCCGTCCGGGAGGAGACCCAGTACTTC
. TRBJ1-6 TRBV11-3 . CASSLDSGFNSPLHF TGTGCCAGCAGCTTAGACTCAGGCTTTAATTCACCCCTCCACTTT
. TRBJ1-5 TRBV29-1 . CSVEGDTGAQHF TGCAGCGTTGAAGGGGACACCGGGGCCCAGCATTTT
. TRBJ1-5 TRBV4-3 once CASSQGTYSNQPQHF TGCGCCAGCAGCCAAGGCACGTATAGCAATCAGCCCCAGCATTTT
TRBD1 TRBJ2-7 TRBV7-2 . CASSRGTGRSYEQYF TGTGCCAGCAGCAGGGGGACAGGGAGGTCCTACGAGCAGTACTTC
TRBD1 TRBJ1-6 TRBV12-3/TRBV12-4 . CASSQGANSPLHF TGTGCCAGCAGCCAGGGGGCAAATTCACCCCTCCACTTT
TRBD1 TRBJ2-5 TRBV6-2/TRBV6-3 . CASSGRDRGFQETQYF TGTGCCAGCAGTGGAAGGGACAGGGGGTTCCAAGAGACCCAGTACTTC
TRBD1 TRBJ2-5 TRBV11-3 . CASSFRQGETQYF TGTGCCAGCAGCTTCCGACAGGGAGAGACCCAGTACTTC
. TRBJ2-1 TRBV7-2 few CASSLGGASSYNEQFF TGTGCCAGCAGCTTAGGAGGGGCCTCAAGCTACAATGAGCAGTTCTTC
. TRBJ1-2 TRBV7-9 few CASSPQARVDYGYTF TGTGCCAGCAGCCCCCAAGCCCGGGTAGACTATGGCTACACCTTC
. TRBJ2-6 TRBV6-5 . CAVAPPGANVLTF TGTGCCGTGGCTCCGCCTGGGGCCAACGTCCTGACTTTC